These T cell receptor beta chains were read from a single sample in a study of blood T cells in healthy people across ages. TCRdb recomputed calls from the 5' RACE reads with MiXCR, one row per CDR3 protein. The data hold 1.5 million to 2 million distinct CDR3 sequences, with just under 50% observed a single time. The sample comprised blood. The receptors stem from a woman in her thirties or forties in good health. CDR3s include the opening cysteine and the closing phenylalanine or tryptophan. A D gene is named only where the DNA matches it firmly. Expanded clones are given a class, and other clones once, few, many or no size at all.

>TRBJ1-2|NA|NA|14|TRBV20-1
CSARNRLHADGYTF
TGCAGTGCCAGAAACAGGCTACACGCGGATGGCTACACCTTC
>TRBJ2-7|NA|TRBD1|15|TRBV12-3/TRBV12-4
CASSLGQGLVYEQYF
TGTGCCAGCAGTTTAGGACAGGGGCTTGTTTACGAGCAGTACTTC
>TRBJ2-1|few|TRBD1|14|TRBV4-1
CASSSGTGANEQFF
TGCGCCAGCAGCTCCGGGACAGGGGCCAATGAGCAGTTCTTC
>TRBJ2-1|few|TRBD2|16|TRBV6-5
CASSYSLGGGGNEQFF
TGTGCCAGCAGTTACTCTCTAGGCGGGGGGGGAAATGAGCAGTTCTTC
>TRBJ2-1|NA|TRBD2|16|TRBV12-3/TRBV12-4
CASPTVLAGGLNEQFF
TGTGCCAGCCCGACCGTATTAGCGGGGGGGCTTAATGAGCAGTTCTTC
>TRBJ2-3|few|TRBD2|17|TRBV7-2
CASSQRSPSGAGDTQYF
TGTGCCAGCAGCCAAAGGTCCCCTAGCGGGGCTGGAGATACGCAGTATTTT
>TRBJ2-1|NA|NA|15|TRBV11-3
CASSPGLRDYNEQFF
TGTGCCAGCAGCCCGGGACTTAGGGATTACAATGAGCAGTTCTTC
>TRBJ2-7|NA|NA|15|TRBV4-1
CASSQDLSPTYEQYF
TGCGCCAGCAGCCAAGATTTGAGTCCGACTTACGAGCAGTACTTC
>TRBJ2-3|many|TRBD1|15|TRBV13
CASSATGGRTDTQYF
TGTGCCAGCAGCGCCACAGGGGGCAGGACAGATACGCAGTATTTT
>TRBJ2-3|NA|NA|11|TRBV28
CASTTRGTQYF
TGTGCCAGCACAACAAGGGGTACGCAGTATTTT
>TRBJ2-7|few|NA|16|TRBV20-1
CSARDRSSDASYEQYF
TGCAGTGCTAGAGATCGCTCTAGCGACGCTTCCTACGAGCAGTACTTC
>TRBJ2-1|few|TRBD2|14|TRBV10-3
CAITTGGAYNEQFF
TGTGCCATCACGACGGGGGGAGCCTACAATGAGCAGTTCTTC
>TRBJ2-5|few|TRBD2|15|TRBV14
CASSHPSGAQETQYF
TGTGCCAGCAGCCATCCGAGCGGGGCCCAAGAGACCCAGTACTTC
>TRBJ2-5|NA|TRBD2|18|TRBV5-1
CASSLGEGLAGAGGEQYF
TGCGCCAGCAGCTTGGGTGAGGGACTAGCGGGCGCGGGAGGAGAGCAGTACTTC
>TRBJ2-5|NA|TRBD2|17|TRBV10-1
CASSDSGLALDQETQYF
TGCGCCAGCAGCGATTCCGGACTAGCGCTCGACCAAGAGACCCAGTACTTC
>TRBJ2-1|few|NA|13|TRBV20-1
CSASSEGGNEQFF
TGCAGTGCTAGCTCGGAGGGTGGCAATGAGCAGTTCTTC
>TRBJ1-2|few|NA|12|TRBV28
CASSLLSNGYTF
TGTGCCAGCAGTTTACTCTCGAATGGCTACACCTTC
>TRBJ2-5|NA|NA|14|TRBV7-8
CASTLDSLPETQYF
TGTGCCAGCACCCTCGACAGTCTCCCAGAGACCCAGTACTTC
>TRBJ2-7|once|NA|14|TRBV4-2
CASSQADSSYEQYF
TGTGCCAGCAGCCAAGCGGACAGCTCCTACGAGCAGTACTTC
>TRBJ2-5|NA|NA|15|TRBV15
CAPSRDGYNQETQYF
TGTGCCCCCAGCAGAGACGGGTATAACCAAGAGACCCAGTACTTC
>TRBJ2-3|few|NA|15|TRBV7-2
CASSFESLSTDTQYF
TGTGCCAGCAGCTTCGAGTCCCTTAGCACAGATACGCAGTATTTT
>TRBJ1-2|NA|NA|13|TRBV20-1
CGMDFRVFYGYTF
TGCGGGATGGACTTTCGGGTATTTTACGGCTACACCTTC
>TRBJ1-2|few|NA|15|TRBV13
CASSESTGNLGGYTF
TGTGCCAGCAGCGAGTCCACAGGGAATTTGGGTGGCTACACCTTC
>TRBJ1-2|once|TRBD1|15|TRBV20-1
CSAPTGTVASYGYTF
TGCAGTGCTCCAACCGGGACAGTGGCCTCATATGGCTACACCTTC
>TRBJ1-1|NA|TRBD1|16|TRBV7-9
CASSPGQGALGTEAFF
TGTGCCAGCAGCCCGGGACAGGGGGCTTTGGGCACTGAAGCTTTCTTT
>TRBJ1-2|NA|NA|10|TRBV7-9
CASSPQGYTF
TGTGCCAGCAGCCCTCAAGGCTACACCTTC
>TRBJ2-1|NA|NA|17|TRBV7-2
CASSLAPLVGGGNEQFF
TGTGCCAGCAGCTTAGCCCCATTAGTGGGGGGAGGTAATGAGCAGTTCTTC
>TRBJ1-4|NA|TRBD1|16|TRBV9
CASSVGGTGRNEKLFF
TGTGCCAGCAGCGTAGGGGGGACAGGGAGAAATGAAAAACTGTTTTTT
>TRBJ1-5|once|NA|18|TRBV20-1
CSARDLVGGSNLNQPQHF
TGCAGTGCTAGAGATCTTGTAGGGGGGTCGAACCTCAATCAGCCCCAGCATTTT
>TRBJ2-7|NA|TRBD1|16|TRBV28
CASSSLQGAGYNEQYF
TGTGCCAGCAGTTCGCTACAGGGGGCCGGCTACAATGAGCAGTACTTC
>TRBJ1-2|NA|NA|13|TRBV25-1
CASAIGGLGGYTF
TGTGCCAGCGCGATCGGGGGGCTTGGTGGCTACACCTTC
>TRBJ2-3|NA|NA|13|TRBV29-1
CSVVKRGTDTQYF
TGCAGCGTTGTAAAGCGGGGCACAGATACGCAGTATTTT
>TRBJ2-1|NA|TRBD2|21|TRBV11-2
CASSDDPGTSGGPLRNNEQFF
TGTGCCAGCAGCGACGACCCCGGGACTAGCGGGGGGCCCCTTAGGAACAATGAGCAGTTCTTC
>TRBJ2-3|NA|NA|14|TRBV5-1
CASSLLIGADTQYF
TGCGCCAGCAGCTTGCTCATAGGGGCAGATACGCAGTATTTT
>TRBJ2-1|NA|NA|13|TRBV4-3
CASSQAVFNEQFF
TGCGCCAGCAGCCAAGCAGTGTTCAATGAGCAGTTCTTC
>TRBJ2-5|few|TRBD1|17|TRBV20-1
CSASPAGTGLRGNEQYF
TGCAGTGCTAGTCCCGCCGGGACAGGGTTACGAGGCAATGAGCAGTACTTC
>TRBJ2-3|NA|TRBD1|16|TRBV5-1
CASSFRQGVIGDTQYF
TGCGCCAGCAGCTTTCGACAGGGGGTGATCGGAGATACGCAGTATTTT
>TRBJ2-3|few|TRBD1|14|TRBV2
CASRTGAGTDTQYF
TGTGCCAGCAGGACAGGGGCTGGCACAGATACGCAGTATTTT
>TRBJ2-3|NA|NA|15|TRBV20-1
CSARVTPSGTDTQYF
TGCAGTGCTAGAGTTACCCCTAGCGGCACAGATACGCAGTATTTT
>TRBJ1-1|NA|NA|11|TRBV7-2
CATPRGQEAFF
TGTGCCACCCCTAGGGGCCAAGAAGCTTTCTTT
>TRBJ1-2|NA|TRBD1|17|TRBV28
CASSLTGTGLANYGYTF
TGCGCCAGCAGTTTGACCGGGACAGGCTTAGCTAACTATGGCTACACCTTC
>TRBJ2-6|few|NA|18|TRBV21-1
CASSKAGDPQSRANVLTF
TGTGCCAGCAGCAAAGCGGGAGACCCCCAATCGCGGGCCAACGTCCTGACTTTC
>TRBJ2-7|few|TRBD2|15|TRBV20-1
CSAKEGRGASYEQYF
TGCAGTGCTAAGGAGGGGCGGGGGGCTTCCTACGAGCAGTACTTC
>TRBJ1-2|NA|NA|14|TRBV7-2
CASGPATSSYGYTF
TGTGCCAGCGGCCCGGCGACATCATCCTATGGCTACACCTTC
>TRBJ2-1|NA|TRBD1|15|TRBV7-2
CASSLLDRLYNEQFF
TGTGCCAGCAGCCTCTTGGACAGGCTTTACAATGAGCAGTTCTTC